This TCR beta chain was captured by sequencing in a study of blood T cells in healthy people across ages. The CDR3 is 15 residues long. CDR1 and CDR2 from the germline V gene are LGHNA and YSLEER. V was clipped by 1 base and J by 3 bases; unmatched bases: 5. This clonotype was observed a few times. A second PCR of 7 to 11 cycles used a sample-barcoded 5' primer and a J-beta primer mix. One entry per CDR3 protein results from TCRdb running MiXCR on the 5' RACE reads. The sample has some 1,800,000 distinct CDR3 sequences, about 39% seen once. The chain joins TRBV4-3 to TRBJ1-2; 7 bases fit TRBD1. Sequenced: blood. The clonotype was recovered from a human donor in good health. CDR3 loop: CASSQATGTDYGYTF. CDR3 DNA: TGCGCCAGCAGCCAAGCAACCGGGACAGACTATGGCTACACCTTC.